Shown below are 11 T cell receptor beta chains from a single sample sequenced in a study of regulatory T cells in long-lasting Graves disease. Building of the TCR beta libraries involved iRepertoire HTBI primers and Arm-PCR of CDR3 regions. TCRdb used MiXCR to reprocess the multiplex PCR reads, holding one entry per CDR3 protein. The sample consists of 350,000 to 450,000 distinct CDR3 sequences, roughly 24% of them appearing once. Time point defined: persistent/refractory GD, antithyroid drugs over 5 years with positive TRAb. There was RNA extracted from PBMCs, and the TCR library was made from it. The source material was peripheral blood mononuclear cells (PBMCs), sampled when the disease was refractory, from a patient treated with antithyroid drugs. Receptor source: a woman aged 40 to 50 with Graves disease.

This clonotype occurred a few times. This chain connects TRBV11-2 to TRBJ2-2; D possibly corresponds to TRBD2 (5 bases). The CDR3 runs 17 residues. Germline V gene lookup returns CDR1 SGHAT and CDR2 FQNNGV. The V gene lost 5 bases and the J gene lost 6 bases, with 22 bases spanning the gap. The CDR3 protein is CASSHHLRIGVPGELFF. The DNA of the CDR3 is TGTGCCAGCAGCCACCACCTCAGGATCGGGGTTCCCGGGGAGCTGTTTTTT.

This clonotype was counted many times. The chain joins TRBV20-1 to TRBJ2-5; 10 nucleotides match TRBD1. The CDR3 runs 15 residues. Losses at the gene ends were 1 base for V and 4 bases for J; bases not matched to a gene: 6. CDR1 is DFQATT, CDR2 SNEGSKA, per germline (reference sequence). The CDR3 region has the DNA TGCAGTGCTAGAGGACAGGGGGCGAGTGGAGAGACCCAGTACTTC. This codes for CSARGQGASGETQYF.

V gene TRBV7-9 combines with J gene TRBJ2-1; D remains unclear. V was shortened by 5 bases and J by 7 bases, with 9 bases between the two germline ends. The germline V gene encodes CDR1 SEHNR and CDR2 FQNEAQ (reference sequence). The CDR3 spans 12 residues. DNA for the CDR3: TGTGCCAGCAGCGCCGCCCTAAATGAGCAGTTCTTC. It specifies CASSAALNEQFF.

This clonotype was seen only a few times. CDR3 nucleotides: TGTGCCAGCAATTCGGGACTAGCGGGAGGCGAGCAGTACTTC. Protein: CASNSGLAGGEQYF. The J gene is TRBJ2-7, the V gene TRBV7-9, with 15 nucleotides matching TRBD2. The CDR3 is made up of 14 amino acids. V shed 7 bases and J 6 bases; nucleotides not matched to a gene: 4. Germline CDR1 and CDR2: SEHNR and FQNEAQ (reference sequence).

This clonotype was seen repeatedly, ten times or more. The chain combines TRBV6-1 with TRBJ1-6; D gene unclear. With 5 bases removed from V and 4 bases from J, the gap between germline ends came to 9 bases. The germline V gene encodes CDR1 MNHNS and CDR2 SASEGT. The CDR3 is made up of 14 amino acids. The CDR3 protein is CASSPDPYNSPLHF. The CDR3 DNA reads TGTGCCAGCAGTCCCGACCCTTATAATTCACCCCTCCACTTT.

The table lists this clonotype with a few counts. The V call is TRBV19, the J call TRBJ2-5; 11 nucleotides agree with TRBD2. The CDR3 extends over 15 amino acids. J gave up 5 bases and V 7 bases, and 9 bases lay outside the gene matches. Germline CDR1 LNHDA, CDR2 SQIVND (reference sequence). The CDR3 coding sequence is TGTGCCAGTAAGGATAGCGGGAGGGCCCTGGAGACCCAGTACTTC. Its protein is CASKDSGRALETQYF.

The CDR3 DNA reads TGTGCCACCAGCCCCCGGGCGCAGAGCTCCTACGAGCAGTACTTC. Translating it yields CATSPRAQSSYEQYF. V and J are TRBV15 and TRBJ2-7; no firm D call. V shed 5 bases and J shed 0 bases, with 14 bases lying between them. CDR1 is LNHNV, CDR2 YYDKDF, per germline (reference sequence). The CDR3 length is 15 residues.

This clonotype was seen more than once but under ten times. V and J are TRBV5-1 and TRBJ2-3; D may correspond to TRBD1 or TRBD2 (5 bases each). The ends were cut back, 0 bases at V and 1 base at J, with 9 bases in the middle. The CDR3 is 15 amino acids. Per germline, CDR1 SGHRS and CDR2 YFSETQ. CDR3 DNA sequence: TGCGCCAGCAGCTTGGGTCAGGGAGGCACAGATACGCAGTATTTT. Amino acids: CASSLGQGGTDTQYF.

In its sample, this clonotype was seen many times. The junction and the germline gene differ at one end; a read error may be behind it. This chain joins TRBV6-1 and TRBJ1-4; no definite D call. The CDR3 spans 16 residues. In germline, CDR1 is MNHNS, CDR2 SASEGT. CDR3: CASSEPRLRANEKLFF. In DNA form, the CDR3 reads TGTGCCAGCAGTGAACCGCGGCTTCGGGCTAATGAAAAATTGTTTTTT.

This clonotype was picked up many times. One end of the junction varies from germline; a read error may be responsible. The chain couples TRBV5-1 to TRBJ2-2, with a tentative D call TRBD1 (5 bases). This CDR3 is 14 amino acids long. The germline gives CDR1 SGHRS, CDR2 YFSETQ. For the CDR3, the DNA is TGTGCCAGCAGCTTAGCAGGGCTTGCCGGGGAGCTGTTTTTT. Translation: CASSLAGLAGELFF. The whole variable domain, filled in from reference TRBV5-1 and TRBJ2-2, reads KAGVTQTPRYLIKTRGQQVTLSCSPISGHRSVSWYQQTPGQGLQFLFEYFSETQRNKGNFPGRFSGRQFSNSRSEMNVSTLELGDSALYLCASSLAGLAGELFFGEGSRLTVL.

The chain has TRBV6-1 and TRBJ1-3; no reliable D call. The ends were cut back, 4 bases at V and 6 bases at J, with 16 bases in the middle. The CDR3 is 15 residues long. Germline CDR1 reads MNHNS; CDR2 reads SASEGT. CDR3 protein: CASSGRGPVLNTIYF. CDR3 DNA sequence: TGTGCCAGCAGTGGTCGAGGGCCGGTTTTAAACACCATATATTTT.